This T cell receptor beta chain was sequenced for a study of shared clonotypes between healthy human individuals (dated by TCRdb to about 2020). Regarding the complete study: The cohort comprised two women and a few men aged 18 to 49 years. Blood TCR repertoires of five healthy adults were deeply sequenced to estimate repertoire size and the extent of clonotype sharing between individuals. Between about 0.8 and 9 billion PBMCs per donor were obtained by leukapheresis. Per donor, three plates each were used for CD4 naive and CD4 memory, two for CD8 naive, and one for CD8 memory. Libraries were prepared and TCR repertoires were sequenced by different laboratories using diverse techniques, in order to increase sequencing depth and limit assay-specific biases. General conclusions and limits of the study: Incomplete sequencing was indicated by rarefaction of sorted-subset datasets, despite the large sequencing depth. Sampling was restricted to blood, and TCR repertoires in tissue are likely to differ from TCR repertoires in blood. Based on pairwise subsampling, the degree of clonotype sharing among donors was expected to be affected by sequencing depth. Clonotypes shared by all four sorted-subset donors showed higher generation probabilities than non-shared clonotypes. Naive subsets generally had larger estimated clonotype richness than memory subsets did. Roughly 5% of naive CD4, around 3.5% of naive CD8, about 2.1% of memory CD4, and approximately 0.39% of memory CD8 clonotypes were shared across four donors. Because the study included a small number of donors, the genetic and exposure-history diversity represented was limited.

Regarding this clone: What antigen it recognizes has not been identified. No quality values exist for individual bases; no much larger clone is one base distant.

The CDR3 has 18 amino acids, counting the end cysteine and phenylalanine. Only the CDR3 region is kept as DNA, spanning 54 bases read in frame from base 1. V is cut back by 7 bases and J by 5 bases, with 15 bases in the junction unmatched. The CDR1 and CDR2 encoded by the germline V gene are SNHLY and FYNNEI. Using the deep immunoSEQ assay, multiplex PCR amplified TCR CDR3 regions from genomic DNA. Extracted genomic DNA from each cell subset was distributed evenly across all wells of several immunoSEQ 96-well plates, and each plate was treated as a replicate. For sorted subsets, each replicate PCR was loaded with roughly 200 ng genomic DNA, equivalent to 32,000 or so T cell genomes. The purified libraries were quantified using a Qubit 3.0 fluorometer, sized with a Bioanalyzer 2100, and then quantified again using the KAPA Library Quantification kit. Every immunoSEQ 96-well plate was sequenced on a dedicated single-read 150-cycle Illumina NextSeq 550 flow cell. As for the authors' bioinformatics: Because the immunoSEQ output included only junctional sequences and no quality scores, the filtering could not be the same as the filtering used for full-length reads. Sequences were annotated with PyIR, a Python wrapper for IgBLAST v1.9, using IMGT germline references to assign V/J genes and CDR3. Any read was removed if the V/J assignment was weak (E-value above 1e-6), the CDR3 was missing, or the read contained stop codons, out-of-frame junctions, or ambiguous translated residues. A V3J clonotype was defined by an identical inferred V gene, J gene, and CDR3 amino acid sequence. Percentage overlap between repertoires was computed as shared unique clonotypes divided by the size of the smaller repertoire. RTK rarefaction, the Chao1 estimator, and Recon v2.1 estimates of unobserved clonotypes were used to assess repertoire richness. OLGA was used to compute generation probabilities for all TCRbeta clonotypes that the gDNA method yielded from a handful of donors. TCRdb stores this immuneACCESS table with in-frame sequences only. Part of the clones is absent; in the studies checked, under half of the shortfall reflects unresolved V genes, and no reason is known for the rest. That table supplies the V and J calls and clone size; D and trimming were determined from the DNA. In all, the sample holds 1.5 million to 2.5 million clones, and 85% to 95% of those were seen once. Of the sample, less than 1.5% falls within the top ten clones.

CD8 naive samples were obtained by positive selection for CCR7 among CD45RO-negative cells, yielding a CD45RA+CCR7+ population from which TemRA cells were excluded. The donors were healthy, HIV-negative adults who had no recently reported acute infections or vaccinations. Only Caucasian adults living in Nashville, Tennessee, USA were represented among the donors. After blood collection by leukapheresis, PBMCs were isolated using Ficoll-Histopaque density gradient centrifugation and then cryopreserved in the vapor phase of liquid nitrogen. Purity and quantity of every magnetically sorted T cell population were checked by analytical flow cytometry. From each sorted fraction, genomic DNA was isolated and quantified by UV absorbance on a Nanodrop 2000c.

This TCR derives from a young man in good health. The material sequenced was naive CD8+ T cells sorted from blood. The cell subset or site label, read with the paper, signifies: CD45RA+CCR7+. This receptor chain uses TRBV2 and TRBJ2-1; 12 nucleotides in the junction match TRBD2. The CDR3 has the sequence CASTGPSGRAWVNNEQFF. The sequenced DNA is TGTGCCAGCACGGGGCCTAGCGGGAGGGCCTGGGTAAACAATGAGCAGTTCTTC.